The present T cell receptor beta chain was sequenced within a study of T cells in Graves' hyperthyroidism and ophthalmopathy. Looking at the study overall: Pretreatment peripheral blood was obtained at initial diagnosis.

RNA transcripts were the template for amplifying TCR beta CDR3 regions. RT-PCR in the first round (using the HTBI primer set) targeted the TCR CDR3. MiXCR, applied by TCRdb to the multiplex PCR reads, yields one record per CDR3 protein. The repertoire has around 480,000 distinct CDR3 sequences, over 13% of them found once; the top ten carry less than 20%. CDR3 length: 18 residues. From germline, CDR1 is MNHNS and CDR2 SASEGT. J gave up 4 bases and V 7 bases, and 16 bases lay outside the gene matches. Patients having uncontrolled infection, another autoimmune disease, pregnancy or lactation were not included. This clonotype has a count of ten or more.

The sequencing input was blood. The V call is TRBV6-1, the J call TRBJ2-1; 10 nucleotides line up with TRBD2. The sequence was collected from a woman between 18 and 29 years old with Graves' hyperthyroidism. CDR3 nucleotides: TGTGCCAGCATATTCCGGCGGCCTAGCGGGGGACCTTACAATGAGCAGTTCTTC. As protein: CASIFRRPSGGPYNEQFF.